This T cell receptor (beta chain) was obtained from a study of blood T cell repertoires in COVID-19. Study overall: The origin of the acute and convalescent COVID-19 samples was the United States, Italy and Spain. T cells, B-cell-depleted T cells, or PBMCs supplied cDNA or gDNA.

Original handling: How many nucleated cells were present was estimated from reference gene primer amplification. Sequenced by immunoSEQ multiplex PCR; TCRdb stores in-frame clones only, minus some. Clone size and V and J calls were adopted from that table, with D and trimming inferred from the DNA. Of about 180,000 clones detected, 86% appear once; the ten largest clones hold less than 3.5%. Trimming removed 4 bases at V and 3 bases at J, with 34 bases between. Germline assignment: CDR1 PRHDT and CDR2 FYEKMQ (reference sequence). The CDR3 covers 21 residues. The gene calls are TRBV13 and TRBJ2-7; D might be TRBD1 (6 bases). This receptor was taken from a woman aged 30 to 39 with active or convalescent COVID-19. Material: peripheral blood. Here the CDR3 reads CASSSADFQRQETGYNYEQYF. CDR3 DNA: TGTGCCAGCAGCTCAGCCGATTTTCAAAGACAGGAGACCGGGTACAACTACGAGCAGTACTTC.